This entry is about one TCR beta chain. The CDR3 consists of 14 residues. Trimming left V 4 bases short and J 4 bases short, with 12 bases between. The germline V gene has CDR1 MDHEN and CDR2 SYDVKM. The data derive from a study of blood T cell repertoires in COVID-19. Study background: From T cells, B-cell-depleted T cells, or PBMCs came the material, which was cDNA or gDNA.

In the authors' methods: The assay estimated nucleated cells by amplifying reference gene primers. Using immunoSEQ multiplex PCR, the repertoire was profiled, and TCRdb retains in-frame clones only, with some absent. V and J calls and clone size are copied from that table; D and trimming were computed from the DNA. The table records some 70,000 clones, about 90% of them present only once. Sequenced input: peripheral blood. This sequence originates from a man aged 45 to 65 with active COVID-19. This chain links TRBV28 with TRBJ2-3; weak D call: TRBD2 (6 bases). The CDR3 is CASSSLARADTQYF. CDR3 DNA sequence: TGTGCCAGCAGTTCCCTAGCGAGGGCAGATACGCAGTATTTT.